This T cell receptor beta chain derives from a study of long-term antiretroviral therapy in people with HIV. Overall study findings and caveats: After ART, diversity increased yet remained lower than transplant donor controls. HIV repertoires spanned narrower CDR3 length ranges than controls. Regardless of time point, clones expanded before ART dominated the repertoire.

Remarks on this clone: The antigen is unknown.

The V gene's germline CDR1 is ENHRY and CDR2 SYGVKD. The CDR3 is made up of 12 amino acids. The ends were cut back, 0 bases at V and 1 base at J, with 1 base in the middle. An immunoSEQ assay, version v3.0, was performed at survey level. Produced via immunoSEQ multiplex PCR; TCRdb's table is partial and in-frame only. Here the sample spans some 25,000 clones, approximately 83% being singletons. The chain couples TRBV10-3 to TRBJ2-7; no firm D call. This sequence originates from a young man with HIV. The sample here was unsorted PBMCs, taken 0.7 years before starting antiretroviral therapy. CDR3 protein: CAISESSYEQYF. DNA for the CDR3: TGTGCCATCAGTGAGTCTTCCTACGAGCAGTACTTC.